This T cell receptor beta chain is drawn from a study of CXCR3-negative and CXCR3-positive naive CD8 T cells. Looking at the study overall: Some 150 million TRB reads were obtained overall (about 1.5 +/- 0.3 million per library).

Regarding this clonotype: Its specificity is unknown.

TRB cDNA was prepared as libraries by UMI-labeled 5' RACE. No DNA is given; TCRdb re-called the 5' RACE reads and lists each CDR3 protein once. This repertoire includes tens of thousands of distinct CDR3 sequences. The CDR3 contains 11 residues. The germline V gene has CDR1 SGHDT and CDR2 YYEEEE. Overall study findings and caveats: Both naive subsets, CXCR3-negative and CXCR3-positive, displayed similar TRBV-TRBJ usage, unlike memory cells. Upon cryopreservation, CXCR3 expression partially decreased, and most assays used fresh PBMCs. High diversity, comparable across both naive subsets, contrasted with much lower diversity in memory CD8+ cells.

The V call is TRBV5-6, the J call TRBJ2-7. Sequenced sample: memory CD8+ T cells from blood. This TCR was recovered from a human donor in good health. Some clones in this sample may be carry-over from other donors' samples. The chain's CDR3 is CASSLVDEQYF.